The 10 T cell receptor beta chains given below trace back to one sample, sequenced in a study of neurological immune-mediated disorders. Time point noted: longitudinal time-point 3. MiXCR, run by TCRdb on the 5' RACE reads, gives a single entry per CDR3 protein. The sample records roughly 57,000 distinct CDR3 sequences, roughly 8.3% being singletons. Input material: PBMCs. These receptors were collected from a woman aged 35 to 49 in good health.

This clonotype was counted at least ten times. The J gene is TRBJ1-4, the V gene TRBV7-6; no firm D call. The length of the CDR3 is 15 residues. Germline-derived CDR1 and CDR2 are SGHVS and FNYEAQ. V was clipped by 6 bases and J by 7 bases, with 18 bases between them. The CDR3 region is CASSDSMGASEKLFF. CDR3 DNA sequence: TGTGCCAGCAGTGATTCTATGGGAGCTAGTGAAAAACTGTTTTTT.

This clonotype was seen at least ten times. The V and J genes are TRBV29-1 and TRBJ1-4, with 9 positions matching TRBD1. V gave up 6 bases and J gave up 1 base; unmatched junction bases: 6. Germline V gene lookup returns CDR1 SQVTM and CDR2 ANQGSEA. The length of the CDR3 is 15 residues. CDR3 sequence (DNA): TGCAGCGTCCGGGACAGGGTTGAAACTAATGAAAAACTGTTTTTT. Amino acids: CSVRDRVETNEKLFF.

This clonotype was seen many times. The chain links TRBV10-3 to TRBJ2-5, with TRBD2 identical over 10 bases. The CDR3 is 15 amino acids. Germline values: CDR1 ENHRY, CDR2 SYGVKD. After removal of 6 bases from V and 4 bases from J, the junction contained 8 bases not matched to a gene. The CDR3 sequence: CAISPERGGTETQYF. In DNA, the CDR3 is TGTGCCATCAGCCCGGAGCGGGGGGGCACAGAGACCCAGTACTTC.

This clonotype was seen at least ten times. This rearrangement joins TRBV19 to TRBJ1-5; weak D call: TRBD1 (5 bases). Germline V gene data show CDR1 as LNHDA and CDR2 as SQIVND (reference sequence). V was cut by 4 bases and J by 6 bases, with 7 bases left in between. The CDR3 runs 12 residues. The CDR3 region is CASSTGVQPQHF. The CDR3, as DNA: TGTGCCAGTAGTACGGGGGTTCAGCCCCAGCATTTT. Filled out from reference TRBV19 and TRBJ1-5, the complete variable domain reads DGGITQSPKYLFRKEGQNVTLSCEQNLNHDAMYWYRQDPGQGLRLIYYSQIVNDFQKGDIAEGYSVSREKKESFPLTVTSAQKNPTAFYLCASSTGVQPQHFGDGTRLSIL.

This clonotype has just a few counts. This may be a read error, as it is one base from a much larger clone. The chain uses TRBV29-1 and TRBJ2-1; perhaps TRBD2 as D (5 bases). The ends were cut back, 2 bases at V and 6 bases at J, with 14 bases in the middle. Germline CDR1 SQVTM, CDR2 ANQGSEA. This CDR3 is built from 14 residues. CDR3 in amino acids: CSVERLPGSNEQFF. Here the CDR3 DNA reads TGCAGCGTTGAAAGACTACCGGGATCCAATGAGCAGTTCTTC.

This clonotype was recorded at least ten times. The V gene is TRBV27, the J gene TRBJ2-1; 12 bases line up with TRBD2. Trimming removed 8 bases from V and 0 bases from J; junction bases left unmatched: 8. This CDR3 has 17 residues. In germline, CDR1 is MNHEY, CDR2 SMNVEV (reference sequence). The CDR3 is CASGETSGGSSYNEQFF. For the CDR3, the DNA is TGTGCCAGCGGCGAGACTAGCGGGGGAAGCTCCTACAATGAGCAGTTCTTC.

This clonotype was counted at least ten times. This chain links TRBV19 with TRBJ1-1; no reliable D call. This CDR3 comprises 11 residues. V was cut by 0 bases and J by 10 bases, with 6 bases left in between. Germline CDR1 and CDR2: LNHDA and SQIVND (reference sequence). The CDR3 nucleotides are TGTGCCAGTAGTATAGAGGCGGGAGCTTTCTTT. Its translation: CASSIEAGAFF.

This clonotype has a count of ten or more. This sequence joins TRBV2 and TRBJ1-2, with TRBD1 matching 9 bases. This CDR3 spans 15 amino acids. Per germline, CDR1 SNHLY and CDR2 FYNNEI. The junction had 8 bases not matched to a gene; V was cut back by 4 bases and J by 5 bases. The chain's CDR3 is CASSVLGQGKYGYTF. CDR3 coding DNA: TGTGCCAGCAGTGTCCTGGGACAGGGAAAGTATGGCTACACCTTC.

This clonotype was recorded at least ten times. The chain has TRBV6-5 and TRBJ1-2; D is possibly TRBD1 (6 bases). This CDR3 spans 15 amino acids. Trimming cost V 4 bases and J 4 bases, with 16 bases left between them. Germline CDR1 is MNHEY and CDR2 is SVGAGI. The chain's CDR3 is CASSFRSGVAYGYTF. The CDR3 DNA sequence: TGTGCCAGCAGTTTTAGGTCAGGGGTGGCCTATGGCTACACCTTC.

In this sample, this clonotype turned up many times. The chain couples TRBV9 to TRBJ2-1, with unresolved D. Trimming took off 3 bases at V and 8 bases at J, with 15 bases between the two ends. The CDR3 has 14 amino acids. Per the germline V gene, CDR1 is SGDLS and CDR2 is YYNGEE. In nucleotides, the CDR3 is TGTGCCAGCAGCGGATCCGTAATTTCAGATGAGCAGTTCTTC. Protein product: CASSGSVISDEQFF.